The entry that follows covers one TCR beta chain sequence. This clone was counted only a few times. It has no known antigen specificity. Base qualities were left out, and no much larger clone turns up one base away. This entry belongs to a study of beta chain features in type 1 diabetes (dated by TCRdb to the late 2010s). Broadly, across the study: Mean age, gender distribution, total cell number and subset yield did not differ between patients and healthy donors. A total of over 90,000,000 sorted cells were examined across all samples, and a strong correlation was observed between cell number per subset and RNA yield. In the study, recently diagnosed type 1 diabetes patients and matched healthy donors were compared on the TCRB repertoires of their sorted circulating CD4+ T cell subsets. Regulatory and stem cell-like memory subsets were isolated from only 8 patients and about 8 healthy donors, whereas naive and central memory subsets came from all 28 donors. Paper-wide results and their limitations: Because cDNA was sequenced instead of genomic DNA, activated cells with high expression could be over-represented, although the groups did not differ in activation or CD3 levels. Naive, central memory and regulatory TCRB repertoires appeared to be more alike among patients than among healthy donors. Shorter templates might have been favored by PCR, but patient and control samples were amplified and corrected together, so both groups would have been affected equally by any skew. A moderate but significant shortening of TCRB CDR3 length was observed in type 1 diabetes patients in all four CD4+ subsets. HLA sub-analyses involved small numbers of individuals, so any influence of HLA type on TCRB rearrangement remained unresolved. Fewer insertions and more nucleotide deletions at VDJ recombination sites were observed in patients with type 1 diabetes, implying thymic rearrangement abnormalities.

Inclusive of the bounding cysteine and phenylalanine, the CDR3 is 14 residues long. The CDR3 DNA has 42 bases and is translated from base 1. From the germline V gene, CDR1 is MNHEY and CDR2 is SVGAGI. Between the V and J ends, shortened by 7 bases and 0 bases respectively, the junction contains 12 bases. A single peripheral blood draw of about 120 mL on average was collected from each donor into heparinised tubes. A BD FACSAria II and a panel including CD45RO, CCR7, CD25, CD127, CD95 and CD27 were used to sort naive, central memory, regulatory and stem cell-like memory CD4+ T cells. A purity above 98% was achieved for all sorted populations. PBMCs were isolated right away by Lymphoprep density gradient centrifugation and were stained directly, without culture. Samples were stained and sorted in pairs, with one healthy donor and one patient per experiment, so that batch effects were minimized. The entire amount of isolated RNA was reverse transcribed using the High Capacity cDNA Reverse Transcription Kit, so the sequenced TCRB transcripts were expressed ones. Naive, central memory and regulatory T cell samples underwent deep immunoSEQ sequencing, averaging roughly 3.3 million total reads per sample. Sorted cells were lysed in RLT buffer and RNA was extracted with DNase-treated RNeasy Micro or Mini kits, depending on cell number. Each cell subset was processed separately to prevent cross-contamination, with patient and healthy donor samples processed together. The immunoSEQ multiplex PCR was used to amplify TCRB sequences from cDNA, generating 87-bp fragments that spanned the CDR3 region. Amplicons were sequenced on the Illumina HiSeq platform. As for the original processing: PCR bias was computationally corrected using synthetic template baselines, reads within Hamming distance 2 were collapsed, and singletons that could not be merged were discarded. By aligning reads against IMGT, V, D and J genes, CDR3 length, and insertions or deletions at six rearrangement sites were assigned. Within each subset, clonotype counts were normalized to sorted cell number, after which true diversity and Gini coefficients were computed with the tcR R package. The overlap coefficient, calculated on TCRB nucleotide sequences, was used to measure repertoire sharing. Out-of-frame TCRB sequences from naive cells were analyzed to stand in for the pre-selection repertoire. Entries here come from immuneACCESS through TCRdb and include only in-frame sequences with V and J called. Some clones fail to appear in such tables; in the studies checked, an unresolved V gene covers under half of the shortfall, and the cause of the remainder is unknown. V and J calls and clone size are copied from that table; D and trimming were computed from the DNA. Present in this sample are fewer than 900,000 clones, 15% to 20% of which were seen just once. The ten largest clones capture around 0.02% of the sample.

The material sequenced was naive CD4+ T cells from blood. The cell subset or site label, as the study defines it: true naive CD4+ T cells. This TCR came from a woman aged 18-30 years in good health. The chain is assembled from TRBV6-5 and TRBJ1-1; there is no confident call for the D gene. The CDR3 in this case is CASKESGMNTEAFF. The nucleotide sequence is TGTGCCAGCAAGGAGAGTGGAATGAACACTGAAGCTTTCTTT.